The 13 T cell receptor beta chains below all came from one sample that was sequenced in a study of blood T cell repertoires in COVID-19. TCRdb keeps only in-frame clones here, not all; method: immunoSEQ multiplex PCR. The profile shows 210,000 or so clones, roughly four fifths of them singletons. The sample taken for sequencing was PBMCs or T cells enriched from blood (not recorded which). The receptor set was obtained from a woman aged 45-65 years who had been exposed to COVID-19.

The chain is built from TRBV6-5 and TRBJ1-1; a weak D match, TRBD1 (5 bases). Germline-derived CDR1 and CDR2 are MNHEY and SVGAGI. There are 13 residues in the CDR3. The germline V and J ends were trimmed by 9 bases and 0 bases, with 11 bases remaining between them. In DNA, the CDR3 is TGTGCCAGTTGCAGGACAATGAACACTGAAGCTTTCTTT. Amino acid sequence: CASCRTMNTEAFF.

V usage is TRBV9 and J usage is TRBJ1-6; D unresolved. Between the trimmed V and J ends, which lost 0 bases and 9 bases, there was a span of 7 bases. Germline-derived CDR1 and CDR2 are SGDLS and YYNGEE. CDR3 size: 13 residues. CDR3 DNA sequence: TGTGCCAGCAGCGTAGTGGAGAGTTCACCCCTCCACTTT. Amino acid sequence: CASSVVESSPLHF.

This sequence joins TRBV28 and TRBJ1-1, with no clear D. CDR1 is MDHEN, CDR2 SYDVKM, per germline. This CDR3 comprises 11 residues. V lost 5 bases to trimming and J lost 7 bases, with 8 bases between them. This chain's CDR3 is CASSANLEAFF. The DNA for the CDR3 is TGTGCCAGCAGTGCGAACCTTGAAGCTTTCTTT.

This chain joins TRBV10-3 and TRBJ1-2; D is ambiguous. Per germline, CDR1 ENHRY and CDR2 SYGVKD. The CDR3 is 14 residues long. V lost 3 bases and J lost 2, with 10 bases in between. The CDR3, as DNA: TGTGCCATCAGTGACCCATTACAGAACTATGGCTACACCTTC. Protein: CAISDPLQNYGYTF.

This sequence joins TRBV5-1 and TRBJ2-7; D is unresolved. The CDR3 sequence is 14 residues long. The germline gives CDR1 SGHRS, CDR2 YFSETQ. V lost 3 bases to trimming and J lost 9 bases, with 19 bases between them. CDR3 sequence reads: CASSSENRFMGQYF. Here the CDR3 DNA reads TGCGCCAGCAGCTCGGAGAACCGGTTCATGGGGCAGTACTTC.

CDR3 nucleotides: TGTGCCAGCAGCCCACAGTATAACCAAGAGACCCAGTACTTC. Residues: CASSPQYNQETQYF. The rearrangement joins TRBV7-6 to TRBJ2-5; no firm D call. Trimming shortened V by 5 bases and J by 0 bases, and 10 bases separated the two germline ends. The CDR3 spans 14 residues. The V gene's germline CDR1 is SGHVS and CDR2 FNYEAQ.

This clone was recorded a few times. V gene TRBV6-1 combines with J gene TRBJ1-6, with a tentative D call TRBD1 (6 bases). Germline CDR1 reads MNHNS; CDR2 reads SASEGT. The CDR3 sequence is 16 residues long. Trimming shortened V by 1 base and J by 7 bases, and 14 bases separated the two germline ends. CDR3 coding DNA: TGTGCCAGCAGTGAAGGAGAGGGAGGGGGGAATTCACCCCTCCACTTT. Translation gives CASSEGEGGGNSPLHF.

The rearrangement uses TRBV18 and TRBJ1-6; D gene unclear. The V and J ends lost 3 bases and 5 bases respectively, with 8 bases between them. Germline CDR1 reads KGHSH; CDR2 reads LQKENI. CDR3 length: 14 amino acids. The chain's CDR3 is CASSPTQNNSPLHF. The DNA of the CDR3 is TGTGCCAGCTCACCCACGCAGAATAATTCACCCCTCCACTTT.

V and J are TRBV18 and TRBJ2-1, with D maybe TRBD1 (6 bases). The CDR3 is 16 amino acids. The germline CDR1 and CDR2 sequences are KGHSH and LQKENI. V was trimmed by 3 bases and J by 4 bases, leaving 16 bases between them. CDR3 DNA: TGTGCCAGCTCACCCTTACAGGGCCTATCTTACAATGAGCAGTTCTTC. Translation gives CASSPLQGLSYNEQFF.

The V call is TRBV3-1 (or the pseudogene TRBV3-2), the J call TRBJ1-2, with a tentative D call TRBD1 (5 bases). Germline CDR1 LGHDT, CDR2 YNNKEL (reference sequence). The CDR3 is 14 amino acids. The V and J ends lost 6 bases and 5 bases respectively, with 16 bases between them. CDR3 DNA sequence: TGTGCCAGCAGTTACGCGGGGGTGAAGTATGGCTACACCTTC. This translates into CASSYAGVKYGYTF.

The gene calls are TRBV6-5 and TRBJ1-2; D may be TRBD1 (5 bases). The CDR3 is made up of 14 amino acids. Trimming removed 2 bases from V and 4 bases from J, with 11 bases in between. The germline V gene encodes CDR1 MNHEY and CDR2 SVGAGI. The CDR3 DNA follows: TGTGCCAGCAGTTACAAGGGGTTGTCCTATGGCTACACCTTC. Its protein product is CASSYKGLSYGYTF.

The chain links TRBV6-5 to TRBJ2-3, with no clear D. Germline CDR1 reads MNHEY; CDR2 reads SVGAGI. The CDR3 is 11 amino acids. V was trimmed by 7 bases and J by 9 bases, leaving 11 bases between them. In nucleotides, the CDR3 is TGTGCCAGCACTCAGGCCAGGACGCAGTATTTT. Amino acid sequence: CASTQARTQYF.

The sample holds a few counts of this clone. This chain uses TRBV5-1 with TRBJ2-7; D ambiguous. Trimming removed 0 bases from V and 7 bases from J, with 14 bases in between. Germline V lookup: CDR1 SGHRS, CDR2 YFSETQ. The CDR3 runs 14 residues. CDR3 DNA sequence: TGCGCCAGCAGCTTGGAGTTGGGCTTTGGAGAGCAGTACTTC. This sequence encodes CASSLELGFGEQYF.